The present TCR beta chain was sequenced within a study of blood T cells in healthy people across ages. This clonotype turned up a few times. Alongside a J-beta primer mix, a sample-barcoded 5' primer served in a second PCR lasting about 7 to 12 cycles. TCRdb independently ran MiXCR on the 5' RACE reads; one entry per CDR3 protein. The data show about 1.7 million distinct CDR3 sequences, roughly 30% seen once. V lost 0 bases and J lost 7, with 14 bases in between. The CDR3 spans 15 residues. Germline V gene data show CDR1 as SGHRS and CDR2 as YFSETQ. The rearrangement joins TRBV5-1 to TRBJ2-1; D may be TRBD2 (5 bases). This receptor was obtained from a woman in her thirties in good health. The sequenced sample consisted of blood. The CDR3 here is CASSLDNRWENEQFF. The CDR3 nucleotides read TGCGCCAGCAGCTTGGACAATAGATGGGAGAATGAGCAGTTCTTC.